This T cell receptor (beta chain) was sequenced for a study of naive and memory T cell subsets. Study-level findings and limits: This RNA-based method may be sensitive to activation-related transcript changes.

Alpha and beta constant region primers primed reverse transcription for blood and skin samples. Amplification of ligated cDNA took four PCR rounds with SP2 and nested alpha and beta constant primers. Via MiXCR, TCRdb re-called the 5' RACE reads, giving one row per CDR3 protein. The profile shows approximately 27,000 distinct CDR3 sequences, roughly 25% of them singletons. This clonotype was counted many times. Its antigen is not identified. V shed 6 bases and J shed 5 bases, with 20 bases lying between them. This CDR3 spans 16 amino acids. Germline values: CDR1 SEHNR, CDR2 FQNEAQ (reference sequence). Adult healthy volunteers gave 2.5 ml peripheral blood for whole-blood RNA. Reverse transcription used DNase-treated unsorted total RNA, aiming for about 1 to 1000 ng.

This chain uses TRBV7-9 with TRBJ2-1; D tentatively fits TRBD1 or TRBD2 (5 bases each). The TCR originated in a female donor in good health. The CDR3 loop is CASRRRGTSTHNEQFF. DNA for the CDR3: TGTGCCAGCAGACGACGTGGGACCTCTACCCACAATGAGCAGTTCTTC.